The 20 T cell receptor beta chains below were found in one sample sequenced in a study of shared clonotypes between healthy human individuals. Some clones are missing from TCRdb's copy, which holds only in-frame ones; the method was immunoSEQ multiplex PCR. The table records over 400,000 clones, about 78% of them present only once. The source material was PBMCs. The receptors here all came from a middle-aged woman in good health. Some clones in this sample may be carry-over from other donors' samples.

The V call is TRBV5-5, the J call TRBJ2-3, with D possibly matching TRBD1 (6 bases). Trimming cost V 4 bases and J 1 base, with 10 bases left between them. Germline lookup yields CDR1 SGHKS and CDR2 YYEKEE (reference sequence). This CDR3 is 14 amino acids long. Here the CDR3 DNA reads TGTGCCAGCAGCCCGCGGACAGGCACAGATACGCAGTATTTT. Amino acids: CASSPRTGTDTQYF.

This chain connects TRBV19 to TRBJ2-1; unclear D gene. The germline V gene encodes CDR1 LNHDA and CDR2 SQIVND (reference sequence). The CDR3 is 12 amino acids. CDR3 loop: CSTGKSYNEQFF. CDR3 in DNA: TGTTCTACGGGCAAGAGCTACAATGAGCAGTTCTTC.

A word on this clone: The junction shows a germline mismatch at one end, possibly a read error. J is TRBJ2-3 and V is TRBV5-6; D ambiguous. CDR3 length equals 13 residues. The germline gives CDR1 SGHDT, CDR2 YYEEEE. This chain's CDR3 is CASRLASSDTQYF. The CDR3 DNA reads TGTGCCAGCAGATTGGCCTCCTCCGATACGCAGTATTTT.

V is TRBV1 and J is TRBJ2-2. TRBV1 is a pseudogene. This CDR3 has 15 amino acids. CDR3 DNA: TGCACCAGCAGCCAAGAGGACCTGAACACCGGGGAGCTGTTTTTT. Its protein is CTSSQEDLNTGELFF.

The genes are TRBV28 and TRBJ2-7, with TRBD1 matching over 9 bases. This CDR3 comprises 17 residues. Germline CDR1 is MDHEN and CDR2 is SYDVKM. J lost 5 bases, V lost 8 bases, and 19 bases had no gene match. CDR3 DNA: TGTGCCAGCCTATCGGGACAGGGTGGAGGGCAAGTCAACGAGCAGTACTTC. Encoded protein: CASLSGQGGGQVNEQYF.

The gene calls are TRBV19 and TRBJ2-7; 9 bases map to TRBD1. CDR3 length: 17 amino acids. The V gene end was trimmed by 4 bases and the J gene end by 4 bases; junction bases not matched to a gene: 14. Germline loops: CDR1 LNHDA, CDR2 SQIVND (reference sequence). CDR3: CASSTTLGQGILYEQYF. The CDR3 coding sequence is TGTGCCAGTAGTACGACCCTAGGACAGGGGATCCTTTACGAGCAGTACTTC.

The CDR3 DNA reads TGTGCCAGCAGCTCGACCGGGGAGGAGACCCAGTACTTC. Protein sequence: CASSSTGEETQYF. The chain employs TRBV7-2 and TRBJ2-5; perhaps TRBD2 as D (5 bases). The CDR3 sequence is 13 residues long. V gave up 4 bases and J gave up 5 bases, with 11 bases separating them. CDR1 and CDR2 (germline): SGHTA, FQGNSA.

The gene calls are TRBV7-9 and TRBJ2-7; 7 nucleotides agree with TRBD2. V was pared by 1 base and J by 3 bases, with 6 bases of the junction left unmatched. Germline CDR1 and CDR2: SEHNR and FQNEAQ (reference sequence). The CDR3 spans 15 residues. CDR3: CASSLGQGGVYEQYF. CDR3 sequence (DNA): TGTGCCAGCAGCTTAGGGCAGGGAGGGGTCTACGAGCAGTACTTC.

The V call is TRBV5-1, the J call TRBJ2-2; 8 bases align to TRBD2. V shed 5 bases and J 7 bases; nucleotides not matched to a gene: 4. CDR3 length: 13 amino acids. Per the germline V gene, CDR1 is SGHRS and CDR2 is YFSETQ. The CDR3 sequence is CASSRGGDGELFF. The CDR3 region has the DNA TGCGCCAGCAGTCGGGGGGGCGACGGGGAGCTGTTTTTT.

This chain joins TRBV7-9 and TRBJ2-7, with 8 nucleotides matching TRBD1. This CDR3 comprises 14 residues. V was clipped by 1 base and J by 5 bases; unmatched bases: 4. Germline CDR1 is SEHNR and CDR2 is FQNEAQ (reference sequence). CDR3 sequence (DNA): TGTGCCAGCAGCTTAGGGGGGACAGGCCACGAGCAGTACTTC. It specifies CASSLGGTGHEQYF.

This clone was recorded many times. This chain uses TRBV6-1 with TRBJ2-7; D call uncertain. Germline CDR1 is MNHNS and CDR2 is SASEGT. V gave up 3 bases and J gave up 4 bases, with 4 bases separating them. CDR3 length: 11 residues. CDR3 amino acids: CASSDRYEQYF. The CDR3 nucleotides read TGTGCCAGCAGTGATAGGTACGAGCAGTACTTC.

The chain links TRBV28 to TRBJ1-1; D not resolved. Germline V lookup: CDR1 MDHEN, CDR2 SYDVKM. The CDR3 covers 14 residues. V lost 2 bases and J 2 bases, leaving 9 bases between the germline ends. The CDR3 DNA sequence: TGTGCCAGCAGTTTAACGACGGATAACACTGAAGCTTTCTTT. It codes for CASSLTTDNTEAFF.

On this clone itself: A single base separates this from a much larger clone, so it may be a read error. The chain carries TRBV9 and TRBJ1-1, with 7 bases lining up with TRBD1. The CDR3 is 14 amino acids. CDR1 is SGDLS and CDR2 is YYNGEE in the germline V gene. The CDR3 nucleotides read TGTGCCAGCGGCGTAGGTGGCAGGGGGACTGAAGCTTTCTTT. It encodes CASGVGGRGTEAFF. Variable domain in full (rest from reference TRBV9 and TRBJ1-1): DSGVTQTPKHLITATGQRVTLRCSPRSGDLSVYWYQQSLDQGLQFLIQYYNGEERAKGNILERFSAQQFPDLHSELNLSSLELGDSALYFCASGVGGRGTEAFFGQGTRLTVV.

In its sample, this clone was seen once. One end of the junction varies from germline; a read error may be responsible. The genes are TRBV19 and TRBJ2-4; D is possibly TRBD2 (6 bases). Germline-derived CDR1 and CDR2 are LNHDA and SQIVND (reference sequence). The CDR3 sequence is 16 residues long. DNA for the CDR3: TGTGCCGGTAGTATAGATCGTTCGGGGGAGCAAAACATTCAGTACTTC. Residues: CAGSIDRSGEQNIQYF.

This rearrangement joins TRBV5-5 to TRBJ2-7, with D perhaps TRBD1 (7 bases). The germline V gene encodes CDR1 SGHKS and CDR2 YYEKEE (reference sequence). The CDR3 length is 14 residues. The ends were cut back, 2 bases at V and 2 bases at J, with 11 bases in the middle. CDR3 loop: CASSFGRGAYEQYF. As DNA, the CDR3 is TGTGCCAGCAGCTTCGGCAGGGGGGCCTACGAGCAGTACTTC.

V gene TRBV29-1 combines with J gene TRBJ2-7, with D possibly TRBD2 on 6 matching bases. V gave up 1 base and J gave up 0 bases, with 13 bases separating them. CDR1 is SQVTM and CDR2 is ANQGSEA in the germline V gene. CDR3 size: 15 residues. CDR3 sequence reads: CSVEGGAGPSYEQYF. CDR3 nucleotides: TGCAGCGTTGAAGGTGGGGCGGGGCCCTCCTACGAGCAGTACTTC.

The V and J genes are TRBV7-8 and TRBJ2-7; D call uncertain. This CDR3 is 13 amino acids long. Germline assignment: CDR1 SGHVS and CDR2 FQNEAQ. V was clipped by 2 bases and J by 3 bases, with 8 bases between them. CDR3 DNA sequence: TGTGCCAGCAGCTTACAACAGTACTACGAGCAGTACTTC. It specifies CASSLQQYYEQYF.

J is TRBJ1-2 and V is TRBV5-5, with 7 positions matching TRBD1. Germline assignment: CDR1 SGHKS and CDR2 YYEKEE (reference sequence). The CDR3 length is 15 residues. The junction had 9 bases not matched to a gene; V was cut back by 7 bases and J by 0 bases. Here the CDR3 DNA reads TGTGCCAGCGTAGTACCGGGACAGACTAACTATGGCTACACCTTC. Protein sequence: CASVVPGQTNYGYTF. The variable domain in full, completed from reference TRBV5-5 and TRBJ1-2, reads DAGVTQSPTHLIKTRGQQVTLRCSPISGHKSVSWYQQVLGQGPQFIFQYYEKEERGRGNFPDRFSARQFPNYSSELNVNALLLGDSALYLCASVVPGQTNYGYTFGSGTRLTVV.

CDR3 nucleotide sequence: TGTGCCAGCAGCTCCCCGACTAGCGGGATTGAGACCCAGTACTTC. Translating it yields CASSSPTSGIETQYF. The V call is TRBV5-4, the J call TRBJ2-5; 11 nucleotides agree with TRBD2. The germline V gene encodes CDR1 SGHNT and CDR2 YYREEE (reference sequence). The J segment lost 5 bases and the V segment lost 3 bases, leaving 6 bases of the junction unmatched. The CDR3 spans 15 residues.

This rearrangement joins TRBV10-1 to TRBJ2-7; 8 bases are shared with TRBD2. The CDR3 has 14 amino acids. J lost 2 bases, V lost 3 bases, and 3 bases had no gene match. Per germline, CDR1 WNHNN and CDR2 SYGVQD (reference sequence). CDR3: CASSESGGPYEQYF. CDR3 nucleotides: TGCGCCAGCAGTGAATCGGGAGGGCCCTACGAGCAGTACTTC.